These 17 T cell receptor beta chains share one sample of origin, sequenced in a study of blood T cell repertoires in COVID-19. Sequenced by immunoSEQ multiplex PCR; TCRdb stores in-frame clones only, minus some. The table records over 100,000 clones, roughly four fifths of them present only once. Source material: peripheral blood. These receptors came from a human donor in a cohort sampled during active COVID-19.

The chain combines TRBV30 with TRBJ1-2; 7 bases map to TRBD1. CDR3 length equals 15 residues. Germline V gene sequence: CDR1 GTSNPN, CDR2 SVGIG (reference sequence). V shed 2 bases and J 8 bases; nucleotides not matched to a gene: 14. The CDR3 region has the DNA TGTGCCTGGAGTACATACCCCGACAGGGTCCGCGGCTACACCTTC. It is translated as CAWSTYPDRVRGYTF.

The CDR3, as DNA: TGTGCCAGCTCACCACCGTTCAGGGCCCTCTCTGGAAACACCATATATTTT. This gives the protein CASSPPFRALSGNTIYF. The rearrangement uses TRBV18 and TRBJ1-3, with D maybe TRBD1 (5 bases). Trimming cost V 0 bases and J 0 bases, with 12 bases left between them. The CDR3 sequence is 17 residues long. The V gene's germline CDR1 is KGHSH and CDR2 LQKENI. Based on the CDR3 plus reference TRBV18 and TRBJ1-3, the full variable domain is NAGVMQNPRHLVRRRGQEARLRCSPMKGHSHVYWYRQLPEEGLKFMVYLQKENIIDESGMPKERFSAEFPKEGPSILRIQQVVRGDSAAYFCASSPPFRALSGNTIYFGEGSWLTVV.

Points on this clone: The junction shows a germline mismatch at one end, possibly a read error. The rearrangement joins TRBV30 to TRBJ2-7; possibly TRBD2 for D (6 bases). Germline V gene lookup returns CDR1 GTSNPN and CDR2 SVGIG (reference sequence). The CDR3 extends over 12 amino acids. Here the CDR3 DNA reads TGTGCCCGAGCCACCCGCGCCGGAGGGCTCCGCTTC. This encodes CARATRAGGLRF.

This clone has just one count. This chain uses TRBV7-3 with TRBJ2-2; 8 bases map to TRBD1. The CDR3 has 14 amino acids. Germline V CDR1 and CDR2: SGHTA, FQGTGA. Unmatched junction bases numbered 4, after V lost 4 bases and J lost 6 bases. The CDR3 here is CASSSGQVSGELFF. Here the CDR3 DNA reads TGTGCCAGCAGCTCGGGACAGGTCTCCGGGGAGCTGTTTTTT.

The rearrangement uses TRBV4-1 and TRBJ1-2, with D unresolved. Trimming removed 0 bases from V and 4 bases from J, with 12 bases in between. Per germline, CDR1 MGHRA and CDR2 YSYEKL. This CDR3 has 15 amino acids. The CDR3 is CASSQDMSVPYGYTF. The CDR3 region has the DNA TGCGCCAGCAGCCAAGATATGTCAGTCCCCTATGGCTACACCTTC.

The chain has TRBV7-2 and TRBJ1-2, with D tentatively TRBD1 (6 bases). The V gene lost 5 bases and the J gene lost 4 bases, with 14 bases spanning the gap. This CDR3 contains 14 residues. Germline values: CDR1 SGHTA, CDR2 FQGNSA. CDR3 in amino acids: CASSANRVPYGYTF. The CDR3 region has the DNA TGTGCCAGCAGCGCGAACAGGGTCCCCTATGGCTACACCTTC.

In this sample, this clone turned up once. The chain is built from TRBV19 and TRBJ2-2, with 11 nucleotides matching TRBD1. This CDR3 is built from 15 residues. The germline V gene encodes CDR1 LNHDA and CDR2 SQIVND (reference sequence). Trimming cost V 4 bases and J 4 bases; bases outside gene matches: 2. CDR3 in amino acids: CASSTGQGATGELFF. The DNA of the CDR3 is TGTGCCAGTAGTACCGGACAGGGGGCCACCGGGGAGCTGTTTTTT.

This clone came up a few times. The rearrangement links TRBV20-1 to TRBJ2-7; 8 bases match TRBD1. The CDR3 is 11 residues long. Per the germline V gene, CDR1 is DFQATT and CDR2 is SNEGSKA (reference sequence). V was clipped by 3 bases and J by 5 bases; unmatched bases: 0. The CDR3 loop reads CSARTGDEQYF. For the CDR3, the DNA is TGCAGTGCTAGGACAGGGGACGAGCAGTACTTC.

CDR3 region: CASSPVGRPDLVNEQFF. CDR3 DNA sequence: TGTGCCAGCAGCCCGGTGGGGCGGCCCGACCTCGTCAATGAGCAGTTCTTC. The chain couples TRBV7-9 to TRBJ2-1; D possibly corresponds to TRBD1 (5 bases). The V gene's germline CDR1 is SEHNR and CDR2 FQNEAQ (reference sequence). V shed 5 bases and J shed 6 bases, with 23 bases lying between them. There are 17 residues in the CDR3. The variable domain in full, completed from reference TRBV7-9 and TRBJ2-1, reads DTGVSQNPRHKITKRGQNVTFRCDPISEHNRLYWYRQTLGQGPEFLTYFQNEAQLEKSRLLSDRFSAERPKGSFSTLEIQRTEQGDSAMYLCASSPVGRPDLVNEQFFGPGTRLTVL.

This rearrangement joins TRBV5-1 to TRBJ1-3, with D maybe TRBD1 (6 bases). This CDR3 has 16 residues. Trimming cost V 0 bases and J 0 bases, with 10 bases left between them. Germline lookup yields CDR1 SGHRS and CDR2 YFSETQ. CDR3 nucleotide sequence: TGCGCCAGCAGCTTGGGACAGGCAAGCTCTGGAAACACCATATATTTT. Protein sequence: CASSLGQASSGNTIYF.

The chain combines TRBV11-1 with TRBJ2-7; the D gene is possibly TRBD1 (7 bases). The CDR3 runs to 18 residues. V lost 0 bases and J 3 bases, leaving 21 bases between the germline ends. CDR1 is SGHAT and CDR2 is FQDESV in the germline V gene (reference sequence). The CDR3 is CASSLAWVRDRKSYEQYF. For the CDR3, the DNA is TGTGCCAGCAGCTTAGCCTGGGTGCGGGACAGAAAAAGCTACGAGCAGTACTTC.

The rearrangement joins TRBV29-1 to TRBJ1-1; no firm D call. CDR1 is SQVTM and CDR2 is ANQGSEA in the germline V gene. The CDR3 extends over 14 amino acids. Trimming removed 3 bases from V and 0 bases from J, with 11 bases in between. CDR3: CSVERVVMNTEAFF. In DNA, the CDR3 is TGCAGCGTTGAGAGGGTTGTTATGAACACTGAAGCTTTCTTT.

This chain uses TRBV2 with TRBJ2-5; TRBD2 might be the D (6 bases). This CDR3 has 10 residues. V lost 9 bases to trimming and J lost 5 bases, with 7 bases between them. Germline assignment: CDR1 SNHLY and CDR2 FYNNEI. CDR3 nucleotide sequence: TGTGCCAGTGGGGGGGAGACCCAGTACTTC. Amino acid sequence: CASGGETQYF.

The chain recombines TRBV19 with TRBJ2-5, with a possible D match to TRBD2 (5 bases). This CDR3 is built from 14 residues. V lost 1 base to trimming and J lost 3 bases, with 9 bases between them. Germline CDR1 LNHDA, CDR2 SQIVND (reference sequence). DNA for the CDR3: TGTGCCAGTAGTATAGCGGGATTTGAAGAGACCCAGTACTTC. As protein: CASSIAGFEETQYF.

The rearrangement links TRBV6-6 to TRBJ1-1, with unresolved D. This CDR3 is 14 amino acids long. Germline CDR1 and CDR2: MNHNY and SVGAGI (reference sequence). Trimming cost V 2 bases and J 2 bases, with 9 bases left between them. The CDR3 sequence is CASSYIGENTEAFF. The DNA for the CDR3 is TGTGCCAGCAGTTACATCGGGGAAAACACTGAAGCTTTCTTT.

This sequence joins TRBV19 and TRBJ1-2; the match to TRBD1 covers 7 bases. The CDR3 runs to 12 residues. V lost 9 bases, J lost 4 bases, and 5 bases stayed unmatched. Germline lookup yields CDR1 LNHDA and CDR2 SQIVND (reference sequence). CDR3 bases: TGTGCCAGCACAGGGGAACTCTATGGCTACACCTTC. Translating gives CASTGELYGYTF. Together with reference TRBV19 and TRBJ1-2, the CDR3 gives the full variable domain: DGGITQSPKYLFRKEGQNVTLSCEQNLNHDAMYWYRQDPGQGLRLIYYSQIVNDFQKGDIAEGYSVSREKKESFPLTVTSAQKNPTAFYLCASTGELYGYTFGSGTRLTVV.

The chain couples TRBV7-3 to TRBJ2-2; D is possibly TRBD2 (6 bases). The V gene lost 2 bases and the J gene lost 1 base, with 11 bases spanning the gap. Germline CDR1 is SGHTA and CDR2 is FQGTGA. The CDR3 runs to 16 residues. In DNA, the CDR3 is TGTGCCAGCAGCTTATTAACGGGGGTGAACACCGGGGAGCTGTTTTTT. Translation gives CASSLLTGVNTGELFF.